A selection of T cell receptor beta chains follows, all from one sample in a study of T cell responses to AZD1222 COVID-19 vaccine. The table came from immunoSEQ multiplex PCR; TCRdb's copy has only in-frame clones and leaves some out. The sample records 75,000 to 100,000 clones, roughly 92% being singletons. Specimen: peripheral blood, collected on day 0 of AZD1222 vaccination. These receptors were obtained from an adult in good health. Each CDR3 is given with its conserved first and last residue.

TRBJ2-3,TRBV5-1,CASSPTAGGQTDTQYF
TRBJ1-1,TRBV6-5,CASSYEGGRGRAFF
TRBJ2-7,TRBV4-1,CASSQERSPSYEQYF
TRBJ2-1,TRBV9,CASSVDGDGNEQFF
TRBJ1-2,TRBV5-4,CASSLAPEGYGYTF
TRBJ2-3,TRBV6-1,CASSGGFSGGRTDTQYF
TRBJ2-7,TRBV14,CASSRAGSYEQYF
TRBJ1-1,TRBV11-3,CASSELPPGRRLRMNTEAFF
TRBJ1-1,TRBV5-4,CASSRGQNTEAFF
TRBJ2-1,TRBV7-6,CASSAPYNEQFF
TRBJ1-4,TRBV7-9,CASSLVGGEKLFF
TRBJ1-4,TRBV29-1,CSVVASTNEKLFF
TRBJ2-1,TRBV5-1,CASAIAGGLSGEQFF
TRBJ2-1,TRBV12-5,CASGPPAGGRNEQFF
TRBJ1-2,TRBV6-5,CASSYSRPSSGYTF
TRBJ1-2,TRBV10-3,CAIRRTGGDSGGYTF
TRBJ1-5,TRBV7-9,CASSSLAGGSNQPQHF